This T cell receptor (beta chain) was sequenced in a study of blood T cell repertoires in COVID-19. Study overall: Acute-phase and convalescent COVID-19 samples originated in the United States, Italy and Spain.

The trim removed 3 bases at V and 2 bases at J, leaving 8 bases unmatched. This CDR3 spans 17 amino acids. Germline CDR1 is SGHVS and CDR2 is FQNEAQ. Per the study methods: Estimation of nucleated cell counts was performed using reference gene primer amplification. TCRdb's copy holds only in-frame clones and misses some; the assay was immunoSEQ multiplex PCR. The V and J calls and clone size were taken over from that table, and D and trimming were inferred from the DNA. Of approximately 400,000 clones listed, around 88% are singletons. Followed longitudinally, the Seattle patients had been enrolled during active infection.

The rearrangement joins TRBV7-8 to TRBJ1-5; 9 bases map to TRBD1. The sequenced sample was peripheral blood. The TCR originated in a woman aged 50 to 65 with COVID-19, enrolled during active disease. The CDR3 nucleotides read TGTGCCAGCAGCTTCGACCGGGACAGGGTGGGCAATCAGCCCCAGCATTTT. It translates to CASSFDRDRVGNQPQHF.